This T cell receptor beta chain was observed in a study of patients and donors after allogeneic stem cell transplantation. At least ten counts were recorded for this clonotype. TCRdb used MiXCR to reprocess the RT-PCR reads, holding one entry per CDR3 protein. The data contain about 28,000 distinct CDR3 sequences, under 7.5% of them seen just once; the ten biggest clones take up just under 35%. CDR3 length equals 14 residues. V trimming: 3 bases; J trimming: 0 bases; junction bases outside the gene matches: 5. Germline V CDR1 and CDR2: DFQATT, SNEGSKA (reference sequence). The sequenced material came from blood, either unsorted or a sorted T cell fraction (not recorded which). The clonotype comes from a human donor who was either an allogeneic HSCT recipient or a stem cell or donor lymphocyte infusion donor (not recorded which). It is not recorded whose cells these are; they may come from a transplant donor. The chain is built from TRBV20-1 and TRBJ2-7, with 7 bases matching TRBD2. In DNA form, the CDR3 reads TGCAGTGCTAGTGGGGGGAGGGCCTCCTACGAGCAGTACTTC. This sequence encodes CSASGGRASYEQYF.